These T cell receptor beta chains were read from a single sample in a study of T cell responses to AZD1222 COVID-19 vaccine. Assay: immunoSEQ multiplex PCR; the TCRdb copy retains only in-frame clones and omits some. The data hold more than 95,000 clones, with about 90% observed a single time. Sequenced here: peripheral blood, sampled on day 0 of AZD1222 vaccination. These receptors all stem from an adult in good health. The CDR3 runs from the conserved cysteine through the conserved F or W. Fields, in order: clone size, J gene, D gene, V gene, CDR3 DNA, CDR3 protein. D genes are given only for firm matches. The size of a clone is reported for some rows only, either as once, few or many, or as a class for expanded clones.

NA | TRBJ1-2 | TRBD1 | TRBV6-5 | TGTGCCAGCAAGAGAGAACAGGGGAGTAACTATGGCTACACCTTC | CASKREQGSNYGYTF
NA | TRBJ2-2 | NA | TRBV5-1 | TGCGCCAGCTCCCCGGACTTGCTTTGGGCGGCCGGGGAGCTGTTTTTT | CASSPDLLWAAGELFF
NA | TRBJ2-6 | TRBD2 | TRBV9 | TGTGCCAGCAGCCCCAGAATGGGACTAGGAAGGGCCAACGTCCTGACTTTC | CASSPRMGLGRANVLTF
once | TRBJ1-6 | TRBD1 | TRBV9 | TGTGCCAGCAGCGCAACAATCGGGACAGGTGATTCACCCCTCCACTTT | CASSATIGTGDSPLHF
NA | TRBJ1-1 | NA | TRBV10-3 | TGTGCCATCAGTGAGTTTGACCCCCCCGAGGCTGAAGCTTTCTTT | CAISEFDPPEAEAFF
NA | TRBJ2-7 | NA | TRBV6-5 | TGTGCCAGCAGTTATTTGTTCAGCTACGAGCAGTACTTC | CASSYLFSYEQYF
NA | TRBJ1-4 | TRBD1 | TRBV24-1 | TGTGCCACCAGTGACCCGACAGGGGTAAAACTGTTTTTT | CATSDPTGVKLFF
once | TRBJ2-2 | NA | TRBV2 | TGTGCCAGCATGATGGACTATCAATTAAGCACCGGGGAGCTGTTTTTT | CASMMDYQLSTGELFF
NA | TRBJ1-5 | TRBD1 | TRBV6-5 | TGTGCCAGTGGGACAGGGGGGGAAGCCCAGCATTTT | CASGTGGEAQHF
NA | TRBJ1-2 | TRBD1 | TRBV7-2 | TGTGCCAGCAGCTTTATGACAGGGCGGGCGGAAGGCTACACCTTC | CASSFMTGRAEGYTF
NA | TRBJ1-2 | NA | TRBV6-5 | TGTGCCAGCAGTTACTCGATAGGAGTTGTTCCGGTTGGCTACACCTTC | CASSYSIGVVPVGYTF
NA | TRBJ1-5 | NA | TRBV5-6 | TGTGCCAGCAGCTTGGGGACGACTAGCAATCAGCCCCAGCATTTT | CASSLGTTSNQPQHF
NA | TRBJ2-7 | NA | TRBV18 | TGTGCCAGCTCACCCCCAGGTTGGCTCAGCCCTAAATACGAGCAGTACTTC | CASSPPGWLSPKYEQYF
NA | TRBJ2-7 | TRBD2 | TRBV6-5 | TGTGCCAGCAGTTACTCGACGGGAGGAGCGGACGAGCAGTACTTC | CASSYSTGGADEQYF
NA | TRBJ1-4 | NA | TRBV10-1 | TGCGCCAAACCGGGACGGGAATCCGAAAAACTGTTTTTT | CAKPGRESEKLFF
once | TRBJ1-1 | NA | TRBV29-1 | TGCAGCGCCCGGACAACGAGGGCTGAAGCTTTCTTT | CSARTTRAEAFF
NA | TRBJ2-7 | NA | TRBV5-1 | TGCGCCAGCAGCGCCGGGGGGATTTCGACAGGAAGGCAGTACGAGCAGTACTTC | CASSAGGISTGRQYEQYF
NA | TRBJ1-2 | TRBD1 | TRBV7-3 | TGTGCCAGCAGTCCGGGACAGCACTATGGCTACACCTTC | CASSPGQHYGYTF
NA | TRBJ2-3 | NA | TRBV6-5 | TGTGCCAGCGGACGGAGGGGCACAGATACGCAGTATTTT | CASGRRGTDTQYF
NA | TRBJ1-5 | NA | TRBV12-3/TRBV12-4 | TGTGCCAGCAGTTGGGAGGTCGGTCAGCCCCAGCATTTT | CASSWEVGQPQHF
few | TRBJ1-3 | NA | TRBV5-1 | TGCGCCAGCAGCTTGGATCCGGGGGCCCTTGGAAACACCATATATTTT | CASSLDPGALGNTIYF
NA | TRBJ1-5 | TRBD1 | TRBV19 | TGTGCCAGTAGTATGACAGGGCCCCATCAGCCCCAGCATTTT | CASSMTGPHQPQHF
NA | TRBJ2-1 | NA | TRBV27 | TGTGCCAGCAGTATACTAGGGAATGAGCAGTTCTTC | CASSILGNEQFF
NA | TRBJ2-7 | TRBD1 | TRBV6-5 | TGTGCCAGCAGGGGACGGGACAGGATTTACGAGCAGTACTTC | CASRGRDRIYEQYF